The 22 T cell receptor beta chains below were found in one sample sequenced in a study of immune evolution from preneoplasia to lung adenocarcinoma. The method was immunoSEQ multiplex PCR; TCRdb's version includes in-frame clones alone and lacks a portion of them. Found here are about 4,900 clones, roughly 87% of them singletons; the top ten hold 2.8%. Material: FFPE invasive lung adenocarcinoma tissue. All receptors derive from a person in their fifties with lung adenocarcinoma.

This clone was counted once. The CDR3 bases are TGTGCCAGCAGCTTAGACGGGTACACCGGGGAGCTGTTTTTT. As protein: CASSLDGYTGELFF. The genes are TRBV7-9 and TRBJ2-2; no clear D. Trimming shortened V by 1 base and J by 3 bases, and 6 bases separated the two germline ends. The CDR3 is made up of 14 amino acids. From germline, CDR1 is SEHNR and CDR2 FQNEAQ (reference sequence).

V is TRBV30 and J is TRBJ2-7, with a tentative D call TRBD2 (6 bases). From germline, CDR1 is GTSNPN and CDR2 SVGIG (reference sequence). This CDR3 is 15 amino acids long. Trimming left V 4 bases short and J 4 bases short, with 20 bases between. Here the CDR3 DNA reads TGTGCCTGGACCATGAGGAGGGGTCAACTGTACGAGCAGTACTTC. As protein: CAWTMRRGQLYEQYF.

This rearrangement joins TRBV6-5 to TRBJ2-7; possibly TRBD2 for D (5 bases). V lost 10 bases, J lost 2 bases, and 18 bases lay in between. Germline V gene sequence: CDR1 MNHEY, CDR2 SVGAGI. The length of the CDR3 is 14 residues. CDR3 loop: CATTRTLGTYEQYF. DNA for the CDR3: TGTGCCACCACTAGAACTCTAGGAACCTACGAGCAGTACTTC.

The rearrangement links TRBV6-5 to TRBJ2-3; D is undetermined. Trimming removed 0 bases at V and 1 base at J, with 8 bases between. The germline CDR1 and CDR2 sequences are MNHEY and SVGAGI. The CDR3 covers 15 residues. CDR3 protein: CASSYSHGRTDTQYF. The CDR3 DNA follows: TGTGCCAGCAGTTACTCCCACGGGCGCACAGATACGCAGTATTTT.

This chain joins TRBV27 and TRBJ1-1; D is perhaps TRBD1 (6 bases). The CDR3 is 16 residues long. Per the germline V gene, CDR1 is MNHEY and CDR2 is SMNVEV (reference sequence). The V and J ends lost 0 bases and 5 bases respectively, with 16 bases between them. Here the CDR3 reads CASSLSPRGGRTEAFF. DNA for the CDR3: TGTGCCAGCAGTTTATCGCCCAGGGGCGGAAGGACTGAAGCTTTCTTT.

DNA of the CDR3: TGTGCCAGCTCAACAAACCAGGATGAAGCTTTCTTT. It encodes CASSTNQDEAFF. The chain couples TRBV18 to TRBJ1-1, with D uncertain. V gave up 5 bases and J gave up 7 bases, with 11 bases separating them. CDR1 KGHSH and CDR2 LQKENI come from the germline V gene. The CDR3 runs 12 residues.

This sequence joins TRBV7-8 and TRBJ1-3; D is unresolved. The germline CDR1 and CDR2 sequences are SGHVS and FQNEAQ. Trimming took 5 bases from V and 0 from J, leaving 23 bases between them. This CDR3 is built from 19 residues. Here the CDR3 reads CASSLVPGPPLSSGNTIYF. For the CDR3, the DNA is TGTGCCAGCAGCCTCGTCCCCGGGCCACCTCTCAGCTCTGGAAACACCATATATTTT.

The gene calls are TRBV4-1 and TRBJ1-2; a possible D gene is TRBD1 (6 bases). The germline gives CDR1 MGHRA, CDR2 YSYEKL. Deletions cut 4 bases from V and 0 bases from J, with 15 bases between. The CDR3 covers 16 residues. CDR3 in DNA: TGCGCCAGCAGCCCCTTGACAGGCCAAGCTAACTATGGCTACACCTTC. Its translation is CASSPLTGQANYGYTF.

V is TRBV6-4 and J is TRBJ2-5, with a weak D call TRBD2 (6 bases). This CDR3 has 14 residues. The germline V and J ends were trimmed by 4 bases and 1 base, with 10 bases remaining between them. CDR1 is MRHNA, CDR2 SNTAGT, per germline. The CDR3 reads CASSAGVSQETQYF. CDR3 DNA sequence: TGTGCCAGCAGTGCGGGGGTGTCCCAAGAGACCCAGTACTTC.

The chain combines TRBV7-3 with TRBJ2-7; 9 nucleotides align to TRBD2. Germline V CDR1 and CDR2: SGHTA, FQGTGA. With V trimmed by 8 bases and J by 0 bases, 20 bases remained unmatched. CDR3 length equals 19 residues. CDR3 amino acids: CASLRQERLAEPHSYEQYF. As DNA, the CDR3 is TGTGCCAGCCTACGGCAGGAGAGACTAGCGGAGCCCCACTCCTACGAGCAGTACTTC.

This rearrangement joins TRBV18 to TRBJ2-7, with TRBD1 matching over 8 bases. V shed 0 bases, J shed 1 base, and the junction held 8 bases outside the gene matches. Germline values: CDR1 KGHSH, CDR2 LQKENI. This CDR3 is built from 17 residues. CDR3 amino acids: CASSPPGNRGDSYEQYF. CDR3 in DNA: TGTGCCAGCTCACCACCCGGGAACAGGGGGGATTCCTACGAGCAGTACTTC.

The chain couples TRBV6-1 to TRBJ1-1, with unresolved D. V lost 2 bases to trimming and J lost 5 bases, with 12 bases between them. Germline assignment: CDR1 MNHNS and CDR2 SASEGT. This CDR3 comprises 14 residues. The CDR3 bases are TGTGCCAGCAGTGAATCAGGCTTGGGGACTGAAGCTTTCTTT. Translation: CASSESGLGTEAFF.

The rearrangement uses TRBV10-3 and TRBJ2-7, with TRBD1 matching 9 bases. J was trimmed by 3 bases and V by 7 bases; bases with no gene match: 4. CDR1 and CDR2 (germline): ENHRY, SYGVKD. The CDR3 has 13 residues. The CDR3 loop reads CAINPGQGYEQYF. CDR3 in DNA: TGTGCCATCAACCCGGGACAGGGCTACGAGCAGTACTTC.

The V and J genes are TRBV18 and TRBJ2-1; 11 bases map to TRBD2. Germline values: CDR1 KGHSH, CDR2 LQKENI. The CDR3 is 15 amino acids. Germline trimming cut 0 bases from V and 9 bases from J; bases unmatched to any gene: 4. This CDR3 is CASSPPTSGSREQFF. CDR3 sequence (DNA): TGTGCCAGCTCACCACCAACTAGCGGGAGTCGTGAGCAGTTCTTC.

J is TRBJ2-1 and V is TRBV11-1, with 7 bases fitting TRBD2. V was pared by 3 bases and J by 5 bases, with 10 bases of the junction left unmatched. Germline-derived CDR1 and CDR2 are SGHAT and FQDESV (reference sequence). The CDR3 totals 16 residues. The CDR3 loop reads CASSFLAGDRHNEQFF. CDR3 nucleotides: TGTGCCAGCAGCTTTCTGGCGGGAGATCGCCACAATGAGCAGTTCTTC.

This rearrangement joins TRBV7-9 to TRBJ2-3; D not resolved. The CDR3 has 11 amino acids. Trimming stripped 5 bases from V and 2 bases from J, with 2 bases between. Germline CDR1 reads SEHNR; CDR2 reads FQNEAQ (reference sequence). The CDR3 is CASSVTDTQYF. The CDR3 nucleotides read TGTGCCAGCAGCGTCACAGATACGCAGTATTTT.

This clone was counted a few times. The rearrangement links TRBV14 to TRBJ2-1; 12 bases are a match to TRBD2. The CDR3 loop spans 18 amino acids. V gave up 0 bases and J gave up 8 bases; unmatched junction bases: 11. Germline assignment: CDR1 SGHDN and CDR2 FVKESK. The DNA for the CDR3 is TGTGCCAGCAGCCAAGAGGGGCTAGCGGGAGGGCTTTTGGATGAGCAGTTCTTC. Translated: CASSQEGLAGGLLDEQFF.

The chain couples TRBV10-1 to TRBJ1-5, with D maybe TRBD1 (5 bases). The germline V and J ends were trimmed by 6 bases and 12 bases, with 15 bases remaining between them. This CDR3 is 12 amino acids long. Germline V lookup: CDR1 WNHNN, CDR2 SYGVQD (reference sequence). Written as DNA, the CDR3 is TGCGCCAGCAGCGCCGGGACTTGGAGCCAGCATTTT. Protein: CASSAGTWSQHF.

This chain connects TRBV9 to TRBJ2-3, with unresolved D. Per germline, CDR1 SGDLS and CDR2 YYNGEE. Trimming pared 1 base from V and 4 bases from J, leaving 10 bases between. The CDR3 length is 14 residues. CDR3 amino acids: CASSVMMLADTQYF. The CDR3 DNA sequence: TGTGCCAGCAGCGTAATGATGCTGGCAGATACGCAGTATTTT.

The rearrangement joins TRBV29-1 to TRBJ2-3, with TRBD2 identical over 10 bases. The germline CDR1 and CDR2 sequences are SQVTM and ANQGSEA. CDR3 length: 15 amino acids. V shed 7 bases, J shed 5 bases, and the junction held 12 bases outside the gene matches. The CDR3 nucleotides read TGCAGCGCTGCTGTAGCGGGAGGAGCACAAGATACGCAGTATTTT. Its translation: CSAAVAGGAQDTQYF.

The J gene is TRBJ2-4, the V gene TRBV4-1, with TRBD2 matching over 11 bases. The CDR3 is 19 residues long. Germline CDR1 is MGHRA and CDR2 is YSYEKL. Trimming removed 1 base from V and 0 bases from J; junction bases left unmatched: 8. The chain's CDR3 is CASSQGRPGTSGAKNIQYF. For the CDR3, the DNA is TGCGCCAGCAGCCAAGGTCGCCCCGGGACTAGCGGAGCCAAAAACATTCAGTACTTC.

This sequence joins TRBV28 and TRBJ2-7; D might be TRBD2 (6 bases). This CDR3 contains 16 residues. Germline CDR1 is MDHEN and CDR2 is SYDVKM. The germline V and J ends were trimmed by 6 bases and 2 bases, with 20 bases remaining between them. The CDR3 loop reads CASRLWRGGITYEQYF. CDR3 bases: TGTGCCAGCAGGCTCTGGAGGGGTGGGATCACCTACGAGCAGTACTTC.